The 18 T cell receptor beta chains listed next were all sequenced from one sample in a study of blood T cell repertoires in COVID-19. The method was immunoSEQ multiplex PCR; TCRdb's version includes in-frame clones alone and lacks a portion of them. The data contain 15,000 to 20,000 clones, around 90% of them seen just once; the ten biggest clones take up 2.7%. Material for sequencing was peripheral blood. The receptor source for this set is a human donor in a cohort sampled during active COVID-19.

This clone appeared a single time. The chain combines TRBV5-1 with TRBJ2-5; 7 bases match TRBD2. Per the germline V gene, CDR1 is SGHRS and CDR2 is YFSETQ. The CDR3 extends over 15 amino acids. The trim removed 4 bases at V and 5 bases at J, leaving 11 bases unmatched. The CDR3 DNA reads TGCGCCAGCAGCACCGGACCGGGAGGAGGGGAGACCCAGTACTTC. It codes for CASSTGPGGGETQYF.

V and J are TRBV20-1 and TRBJ2-7; TRBD1 agrees at 8 bases. The length of the CDR3 is 11 residues. V lost 6 bases to trimming and J lost 11 bases; unmatched junction nucleotides: 9. Germline lookup yields CDR1 DFQATT and CDR2 SNEGSKA (reference sequence). The CDR3 spells CSAVLDREKYF. The CDR3 region has the DNA TGCAGTGCGGTCTTGGACAGGGAAAAGTACTTC.

The gene calls are TRBV11-3 and TRBJ2-5; D is possibly TRBD1 (6 bases). Germline assignment: CDR1 SGHNT and CDR2 YENEEA. CDR3 size: 14 residues. Trimming removed 6 bases at V and 4 bases at J, with 15 bases between. The DNA of the CDR3 is TGTGCCAGCAGGATACAGGGTGGAGGAGAGACCCAGTACTTC. Its protein is CASRIQGGGETQYF.

The J gene is TRBJ2-7, the V gene TRBV28; D perhaps matches TRBD1 (7 bases). Per the germline V gene, CDR1 is MDHEN and CDR2 is SYDVKM. V lost 8 bases, J lost 0 bases, and 17 bases lay in between. The length of the CDR3 is 15 residues. The CDR3 DNA sequence: TGTGCCAGCGGATCAGGGGGGTCAAGCTCCTACGAGCAGTACTTC. This translates into CASGSGGSSSYEQYF.

This clone was seen just once. This chain joins TRBV19 and TRBJ1-1, with 7 nucleotides matching TRBD1. The trim removed 9 bases at V and 6 bases at J, leaving 10 bases unmatched. Germline lookup yields CDR1 LNHDA and CDR2 SQIVND (reference sequence). The CDR3 is made up of 13 amino acids. The CDR3 here is CASRIQGSPEAFF. In DNA, the CDR3 is TGTGCCAGCAGGATACAGGGGAGCCCTGAAGCTTTCTTT.

This CDR3 is CASRLVAGTIPYEQYF. CDR3 DNA: TGTGCCAGCAGATTGGTAGCGGGGACTATCCCCTACGAGCAGTACTTC. This chain joins TRBV27 and TRBJ2-7; 8 nucleotides line up with TRBD2. The CDR3 contains 16 residues. With 6 bases clipped from V and 2 bases from J, the junction kept 12 bases outside the gene matches. The germline gives CDR1 MNHEY, CDR2 SMNVEV (reference sequence).

The V and J genes are TRBV27 and TRBJ1-2; 9 bases line up with TRBD1. V dropped 9 bases and J dropped 0; count of bases not matched to a gene: 11. The CDR3 runs 16 residues. CDR1 and CDR2 (germline): MNHEY, SMNVEV (reference sequence). The CDR3 sequence: CASSAGQGRANYGYTF. The CDR3 coding sequence is TGTGCCAGTTCCGCGGGACAGGGACGAGCTAACTATGGCTACACCTTC.

The chain uses TRBV3-1 (or the pseudogene TRBV3-2) and TRBJ2-7, with 16 bases identical to TRBD2. Germline CDR1 LGHDT, CDR2 YNNKEL (reference sequence). With 2 bases clipped from V and 1 base from J, the junction kept 5 bases outside the gene matches. This CDR3 is 18 amino acids long. The CDR3 DNA is TGTGCCAGCAGCCAACCCCTGGGACTAGCGGGAGGGTCCTACGAGCAGTACTTC. Translation: CASSQPLGLAGGSYEQYF.

This sequence joins TRBV19 and TRBJ2-2; possibly TRBD1 for D (6 bases). Germline V gene sequence: CDR1 LNHDA, CDR2 SQIVND (reference sequence). The CDR3 is made up of 14 amino acids. Trimming cost V 10 bases and J 5 bases, with 17 bases left between them. DNA for the CDR3: TGTGCCACCCAGAATCCAGGGGAAACCGGGGAGCTGTTTTTT. Its translation: CATQNPGETGELFF. Drawing the rest from reference TRBV19 and TRBJ2-2, the complete variable domain is DGGITQSPKYLFRKEGQNVTLSCEQNLNHDAMYWYRQDPGQGLRLIYYSQIVNDFQKGDIAEGYSVSREKKESFPLTVTSAQKNPTAFYLCATQNPGETGELFFGEGSRLTVL.

The chain links TRBV27 to TRBJ2-1; TRBD1 matches 7 bases. The CDR3 consists of 13 residues. Trimming took 5 bases from V and 10 from J; bases not matched to a gene: 8. Germline lookup yields CDR1 MNHEY and CDR2 SMNVEV (reference sequence). The CDR3 loop reads CASSVDRVNEQFF. CDR3 coding DNA: TGTGCCAGCAGTGTCGACAGGGTCAACGAGCAGTTCTTC.

This chain joins TRBV5-4 and TRBJ1-2, with 9 bases lining up with TRBD1. V dropped 4 bases and J dropped 3; count of bases not matched to a gene: 7. The germline gives CDR1 SGHNT, CDR2 YYREEE (reference sequence). CDR3 length: 15 amino acids. The CDR3 DNA reads as TGTGCCAGCAGCATGGGACAGGGTGTTTACTATGGCTACACCTTC. Protein sequence: CASSMGQGVYYGYTF.

This chain links TRBV5-1 with TRBJ2-7; TRBD2 agrees at 7 bases. The J segment lost 5 bases and the V segment lost 3 bases, leaving 8 bases of the junction unmatched. The CDR3 totals 14 residues. CDR1 is SGHRS, CDR2 YFSETQ, per germline. CDR3 region: CASSYDREVHEQYF. In DNA form, the CDR3 reads TGCGCCAGCAGCTACGACCGGGAGGTCCACGAGCAGTACTTC. Full variable domain (outside the CDR3, taken from reference TRBV5-1 and TRBJ2-7): KAGVTQTPRYLIKTRGQQVTLSCSPISGHRSVSWYQQTPGQGLQFLFEYFSETQRNKGNFPGRFSGRQFSNSRSEMNVSTLELGDSALYLCASSYDREVHEQYFGPGTRLTVT.

This chain uses TRBV29-1 with TRBJ2-3, with 8 bases that match TRBD2. CDR1 and CDR2 (germline): SQVTM, ANQGSEA. The V segment lost 4 bases and the J segment 8 bases; nucleotides outside the gene matches: 5. This CDR3 spans 12 amino acids. The chain's CDR3 is CSVGGRSGTQYF. The CDR3, as DNA: TGCAGCGTTGGCGGGAGGTCGGGTACGCAGTATTTT.

J is TRBJ1-5 and V is TRBV6-5, with 7 bases lining up with TRBD1. CDR1 MNHEY and CDR2 SVGAGI come from the germline V gene. V shed 5 bases, J shed 6 bases, and the junction held 10 bases outside the gene matches. This CDR3 spans 15 amino acids. The CDR3 DNA is TGTGCCAGCAGTCCCGCCGGACAGGACGGTCAGCCCCAGCATTTT. Translating it yields CASSPAGQDGQPQHF.

As concerns this clone: The junction departs from the called germline gene at one end, perhaps through a read error. V is TRBV5-1 and J is TRBJ2-7, with D possibly being TRBD1 (6 bases). In germline, CDR1 is SGHRS, CDR2 YFSETQ. The CDR3 loop spans 15 amino acids. The CDR3 DNA is TGCGCCAGCACCCCCTGGCGAGACAGGTCCTCCGAGCAGTACTTC. This gives the protein CASTPWRDRSSEQYF.

V and J are TRBV5-1 and TRBJ2-1, with 9 bases aligning to TRBD1. The CDR3 extends over 16 amino acids. The germline CDR1 and CDR2 sequences are SGHRS and YFSETQ. With V trimmed by 3 bases and J by 5 bases, 9 bases remained unmatched. The CDR3 bases are TGCGCCAGCAGCTCACTAGGACAGGGGCGGGACAATGAGCAGTTCTTC. It encodes CASSSLGQGRDNEQFF.

The chain carries TRBV27 and TRBJ2-7; 7 nucleotides line up with TRBD1. The CDR3 runs to 14 residues. The V and J ends lost 7 bases and 8 bases, in that order; junction bases with no gene match: 14. Germline CDR1 reads MNHEY; CDR2 reads SMNVEV (reference sequence). The CDR3 loop is CASTEGTGQHKQYF. CDR3 DNA sequence: TGTGCCAGCACCGAAGGCACGGGACAGCACAAGCAGTACTTC.

The chain has TRBV7-9 and TRBJ2-5; 9 bases match TRBD1. Germline trimming cut 1 base from V and 5 bases from J; bases unmatched to any gene: 8. The CDR3 covers 16 residues. Germline assignment: CDR1 SEHNR and CDR2 FQNEAQ (reference sequence). CDR3 amino acids: CASSLGFGTGRETQYF. DNA for the CDR3: TGTGCCAGCAGCTTAGGGTTCGGGACAGGGAGGGAGACCCAGTACTTC. Drawing the rest from reference TRBV7-9 and TRBJ2-5, the complete variable domain is DTGVSQNPRHKITKRGQNVTFRCDPISEHNRLYWYRQTLGQGPEFLTYFQNEAQLEKSRLLSDRFSAERPKGSFSTLEIQRTEQGDSAMYLCASSLGFGTGRETQYFGPGTRLLVL.